This TCR beta chain was identified during a study of blood T cell repertoires in COVID-19. Assignment of participants to cohorts was predicated upon participant-reported clinical history. The protocol was immunoSEQ multiplex PCR, while the TCRdb copy is restricted to in-frame clones and leaves out a portion. The table records approximately 220,000 clones, about 80% of them present only once. V was shortened by 6 bases and J by 7 bases, with 12 bases between the two germline ends. CDR3 size: 13 residues. Sequences were obtained from PBMCs or T cells enriched from blood (not recorded which). The rearrangement uses TRBV12-3 or TRBV12-4 and TRBJ1-4; no clear D. The source of this sequence is a woman in her 40s with acute COVID-19. Here the CDR3 reads CASRYRFGEKLFF. The CDR3 bases are TGTGCCAGCAGGTACAGATTCGGTGAAAAACTGTTTTTT.